These 6 T cell receptor beta chains came from one sample sequenced in a study of T cell responses to AZD1222 COVID-19 vaccine. The protocol was immunoSEQ multiplex PCR, while the TCRdb copy is restricted to in-frame clones and leaves out a portion. This sample has some 150,000 clones, with 88% found just once. Sample: peripheral blood, taken on day 0 of AZD1222 vaccination. These receptors were collected from an adult in good health.

The chain joins TRBV30 to TRBJ1-2; maybe TRBD1 (5 bases). Germline values: CDR1 GTSNPN, CDR2 SVGIG (reference sequence). Trimming shortened V by 1 base and J by 5 bases, and 20 bases separated the two germline ends. The CDR3 is 16 amino acids. CDR3 DNA: TGTGCCTGGAGTGCCGCCGCCGGGGCTTCTGTGTATGGCTACACCTTC. Translating it yields CAWSAAAGASVYGYTF.

This chain joins TRBV7-9 and TRBJ1-5, with TRBD1 as a possible D gene (5 bases). V lost 5 bases to trimming and J lost 4 bases, with 15 bases between them. The CDR3 totals 15 residues. The germline CDR1 and CDR2 sequences are SEHNR and FQNEAQ (reference sequence). The CDR3 loop reads CASSRSGRVNQPQHF. CDR3 nucleotide sequence: TGTGCCAGCAGCCGATCGGGCAGGGTTAATCAGCCCCAGCATTTT.

The chain couples TRBV7-2 to TRBJ1-6, with no clear D. This CDR3 comprises 15 residues. CDR1 is SGHTA and CDR2 is FQGNSA in the germline V gene. V was clipped by 3 bases and J by 4 bases, with 10 bases between them. CDR3 DNA sequence: TGTGCCAGCAGCTTTTCCAGCCAGTATAATTCACCCCTCCACTTT. It yields the protein CASSFSSQYNSPLHF.

V usage is TRBV5-1 and J usage is TRBJ1-4; perhaps TRBD1 as D (6 bases). The CDR3 has 15 amino acids. CDR1 is SGHRS, CDR2 YFSETQ, per germline. V lost 6 bases and J 5 bases, leaving 17 bases between the germline ends. The CDR3 loop reads CASTSAPGENEKLFF. The CDR3 DNA follows: TGCGCCAGCACCTCGGCGCCAGGGGAAAATGAAAAACTGTTTTTT.

This clone was counted a single time. The rearrangement links TRBV24-1 to TRBJ1-2; 7 nucleotides line up with TRBD1. Germline lookup yields CDR1 KGHDR and CDR2 SFDVKD. The CDR3 consists of 13 residues. V lost 2 bases and J lost 10; bases outside the gene matches: 6. CDR3 sequence (DNA): TGTGCCACCAGTGATTCCCCCGGGACAGTCTACACCTTC. Residues: CATSDSPGTVYTF.

The chain joins TRBV7-2 to TRBJ1-2; TRBD1 matches at 10 bases. Germline lookup yields CDR1 SGHTA and CDR2 FQGNSA. The trim removed 5 bases at V and 4 bases at J, leaving 13 bases unmatched. The CDR3 runs to 17 residues. CDR3 in DNA: TGTGCCAGCAGCGGAGGGACAGGGGAGCCGAGGGGCTATGGCTACACCTTC. It yields the protein CASSGGTGEPRGYGYTF.